This section outlines one TCR beta chain sequence together with its context. The antigen is undetermined. With 2 bases clipped from V and 1 base from J, the junction kept 4 bases outside the gene matches. CDR1 SGHVS and CDR2 FQNEAQ come from the germline V gene. The CDR3 spans 16 residues. Time point noted: 4-8 weeks after completion of therapy. Drug-resistant or recurrent cytomegalovirus affected these solid-organ transplant recipient patients. The data were obtained in a study of T cell therapy after organ transplantation. Study as a whole: Across 2 to 6 intravenous infusions, patients got a median of 1.92 x 10^8 CMV-specific T cells.

Sequenced by immunoSEQ multiplex PCR; TCRdb stores in-frame clones only, minus some. The data contain 20,000 or so clones, around 81% of them singletons. The sequence was collected from a human patient who had received a solid organ transplant and had CMV disease. T cells may partly derive from the graft donor. Sequenced material: CD8+ T cells from blood, taken after autologous CMV-specific T cell therapy. The gene calls are TRBV7-8 and TRBJ1-3; 8 bases match TRBD1. The CDR3 DNA sequence: TGTGCCAGCAGCTTACAGGGGGCTCTTTCTGGAAACACCATATATTTT. This encodes CASSLQGALSGNTIYF.